The 26 T cell receptor beta chains presented below share a single source sample, sequenced in a study of graft-versus-host responses after intestinal transplantation. Produced via immunoSEQ multiplex PCR; TCRdb's table is partial and in-frame only. Found here are around 19,000 clones, about half of them singletons; the top ten hold nearly 0.9%. This sample comprised alloreactive CD4+ T cells from a mixed lymphocyte reaction culture, obtained before intestinal transplant. Subset: CFSE-low proliferating T cells sorted from roughly 6-day pre-transplant mixed lymphocyte reaction (GvH or HvG direction). These receptors were obtained from a human patient who received an intestinal transplant.

The chain employs TRBV5-1 and TRBJ2-3, with 7 bases aligning to TRBD1. CDR3 size: 15 residues. V shed 0 bases and J 6 bases; nucleotides not matched to a gene: 7. Germline V lookup: CDR1 SGHRS, CDR2 YFSETQ. CDR3 coding DNA: TGCGCCAGCAGCTTGGGACACGTACAGGGGGATACGCAGTATTTT. Translation gives CASSLGHVQGDTQYF.

This clone was seen a few times. The V and J genes are TRBV27 and TRBJ2-7; TRBD2 agrees at 8 bases. Germline assignment: CDR1 MNHEY and CDR2 SMNVEV (reference sequence). V shed 5 bases and J 3 bases; nucleotides not matched to a gene: 12. CDR3 length equals 16 residues. The CDR3 is CASSPRAGATNYEQYF. In DNA, the CDR3 is TGTGCCAGCAGTCCCCGAGCGGGGGCCACCAACTACGAGCAGTACTTC.

The chain couples TRBV5-1 to TRBJ2-5; D is ambiguous. The V and J ends lost 1 base and 1 base respectively, with 8 bases between them. The CDR3 length is 14 residues. Germline CDR1 reads SGHRS; CDR2 reads YFSETQ. The CDR3 coding sequence is TGCGCCAGCAGCTTGCCCGCAGGCCAAGAGACCCAGTACTTC. Translating it yields CASSLPAGQETQYF.

The gene calls are TRBV6-6 and TRBJ1-5, with D possibly being TRBD1 (6 bases). The germline V gene has CDR1 MNHNY and CDR2 SVGAGI (reference sequence). Deletions cut 2 bases from V and 2 bases from J, with 7 bases between. This CDR3 comprises 14 residues. The CDR3 sequence: CASSYGGGNQPQHF. In DNA, the CDR3 is TGTGCCAGCAGTTACGGGGGCGGCAATCAGCCCCAGCATTTT.

CDR3 DNA: TGTGCCAGCAGCGAGACAGGACAGGGCTACAATGAGCAGTTCTTC. Translation gives CASSETGQGYNEQFF. This chain connects TRBV6-5 to TRBJ2-1, with 8 bases lining up with TRBD1. Germline V gives CDR1 MNHEY, CDR2 SVGAGI. V shed 6 bases and J 3 bases; nucleotides not matched to a gene: 7. This CDR3 has 15 residues.

The table lists this clone with a few counts. The V gene is TRBV6-6, the J gene TRBJ1-1, with TRBD1 matching 7 bases. Germline trimming cut 4 bases from V and 0 bases from J; bases unmatched to any gene: 8. This CDR3 comprises 16 residues. Germline CDR1 and CDR2: MNHNY and SVGAGI (reference sequence). The CDR3 nucleotides read TGTGCCAGCAGTTCGGACCCAGGGGGAATGAACACTGAAGCTTTCTTT. Its protein product is CASSSDPGGMNTEAFF.

This clone has more than one count but fewer than ten. The chain is built from TRBV7-2 and TRBJ2-3, with a possible D match to TRBD1 (5 bases). CDR3 length: 13 amino acids. The V and J ends lost 5 bases and 2 bases respectively, with 8 bases between them. Germline V CDR1 and CDR2: SGHTA, FQGNSA. CDR3 bases: TGTGCCAGCAGCAGGGGCCTCACAGATACGCAGTATTTT. It is translated as CASSRGLTDTQYF.

This clone was seen only a few times. The rearrangement uses TRBV6-5 and TRBJ1-6, with 10 bases matching TRBD1. V dropped 3 bases and J dropped 8; count of bases not matched to a gene: 1. CDR3 size: 14 residues. Per germline, CDR1 MNHEY and CDR2 SVGAGI. CDR3 DNA sequence: TGTGCCAGCAGTTATGGGACAGGGGATTCACCCCTCCACTTT. It encodes CASSYGTGDSPLHF.

The chain links TRBV7-9 to TRBJ2-5, with TRBD2 matching over 8 bases. Germline V lookup: CDR1 SEHNR, CDR2 FQNEAQ (reference sequence). The CDR3 is 16 amino acids. V was clipped by 4 bases and J by 2 bases; unmatched bases: 9. The CDR3 nucleotides read TGTGCCAGCAGCTGGGCGGGGGGCGATAAACAAGAGACCCAGTACTTC. It yields the protein CASSWAGGDKQETQYF.

There are a few counts of this clone. V gene TRBV6-8 combines with J gene TRBJ2-7, with a tentative D call TRBD2 (5 bases). CDR1 is MNHGY and CDR2 is SAAAGT in the germline V gene. With 4 bases removed from V and 0 bases from J, the gap between germline ends came to 10 bases. This CDR3 is 14 amino acids long. The chain's CDR3 is CASSSRGCSYEQYF. The CDR3, as DNA: TGTGCCAGCAGTTCTCGCGGGTGCTCCTACGAGCAGTACTTC.

The chain uses TRBV6-5 and TRBJ2-7; 9 bases match TRBD2. The CDR3 covers 15 residues. The V gene's germline CDR1 is MNHEY and CDR2 SVGAGI. Unmatched junction bases numbered 10, after V lost 6 bases and J lost 4 bases. The CDR3 loop is CASRAYTSGFYEQYF. The CDR3 DNA reads TGTGCCAGCAGGGCCTATACTAGCGGGTTTTACGAGCAGTACTTC.

The chain recombines TRBV18 with TRBJ2-2, with 9 bases identical to TRBD2. The CDR3 runs 18 residues. Germline CDR1 is KGHSH and CDR2 is LQKENI. The ends lost 3 bases at V and 2 bases at J; junction bases unmatched: 10. DNA of the CDR3: TGTGCCAGCTCACCCTCACGCCTAGCGGGGCCCAACACCGGGGAGCTGTTTTTT. This codes for CASSPSRLAGPNTGELFF.

This sequence joins TRBV10-3 and TRBJ2-1; TRBD1 aligns across 7 bases. The length of the CDR3 is 16 residues. Trimming took 2 bases from V and 5 from J; bases not matched to a gene: 9. The germline V gene has CDR1 ENHRY and CDR2 SYGVKD. The CDR3 loop is CAISEDYRGLNNEQFF. CDR3 sequence (DNA): TGTGCCATCAGTGAGGATTACAGGGGCCTCAACAATGAGCAGTTCTTC.

V is TRBV18 and J is TRBJ2-2; unclear D gene. The germline CDR1 and CDR2 sequences are KGHSH and LQKENI. This CDR3 is 12 amino acids long. The V end was cut by 3 bases, the J end by 8 bases, with 7 bases between. The CDR3 DNA is TGTGCCAGCTCACCTCGCGTTGGGGAGCTGTTTTTT. This translates into CASSPRVGELFF.

This clone was recorded a few times. This chain connects TRBV5-4 to TRBJ2-1, with 7 bases identical to TRBD2. Germline V gene data show CDR1 as SGHNT and CDR2 as YYREEE (reference sequence). The CDR3 covers 14 residues. Losses at the gene ends were 1 base for V and 6 bases for J; bases not matched to a gene: 4. The CDR3 loop is CASSLISGGNEQFF. DNA of the CDR3: TGTGCCAGCAGCTTGATATCGGGGGGCAATGAGCAGTTCTTC.

This clone was counted a few times. J is TRBJ1-2 and V is TRBV6-5, with a tentative D call TRBD1 (5 bases). The CDR3 runs 12 residues. Trimming cost V 6 bases and J 0 bases, with 5 bases left between them. Germline CDR1 reads MNHEY; CDR2 reads SVGAGI. The CDR3 here is CASRTANYGYTF. The CDR3 nucleotides are TGTGCCAGCAGGACAGCTAACTATGGCTACACCTTC.

This chain links TRBV28 with TRBJ1-2; 7 bases align to TRBD1. Germline V lookup: CDR1 MDHEN, CDR2 SYDVKM. The CDR3 runs to 12 residues. The V segment lost 5 bases and the J segment 5 bases; nucleotides outside the gene matches: 2. Here the CDR3 reads CASSLQGYGYTF. Written as DNA, the CDR3 is TGTGCCAGCAGTCTACAGGGGTATGGCTACACCTTC.

This clone was counted only a few times. V is TRBV2 and J is TRBJ2-5, with 9 nucleotides matching TRBD2. Germline V gene data show CDR1 as SNHLY and CDR2 as FYNNEI. This CDR3 contains 17 residues. The V and J ends lost 3 bases and 1 base, in that order; junction bases with no gene match: 9. The CDR3 coding sequence is TGTGCCAGCAGTGATCTCTGGCTAGCGGGGAGCCAAGAGACCCAGTACTTC. It is translated as CASSDLWLAGSQETQYF.

The chain has TRBV20-1 and TRBJ2-3, with 7 positions matching TRBD2. This CDR3 is 11 amino acids long. Germline V lookup: CDR1 DFQATT, CDR2 SNEGSKA (reference sequence). V gave up 5 bases and J gave up 5 bases; unmatched junction bases: 1. In nucleotides, the CDR3 is TGCAGTGCTCTAGCGGTAGATACGCAGTATTTT. It is translated as CSALAVDTQYF.

This clone has more than one count but fewer than ten. The genes are TRBV4-2 and TRBJ1-2; TRBD1 matches at 9 bases. The CDR3 totals 16 residues. J gave up 4 bases and V 2 bases, and 8 bases lay outside the gene matches. In germline, CDR1 is LGHNA, CDR2 YNFKEQ. The CDR3 sequence is CASSQTFDRGGYGYTF. In DNA, the CDR3 is TGTGCCAGCAGCCAAACCTTCGACAGGGGGGGCTATGGCTACACCTTC.

This clone was seen more than once but under ten times. The chain employs TRBV20-1 and TRBJ1-2; perhaps TRBD1 as D (6 bases). Trimming took 3 bases from V and 6 from J, leaving 8 bases between them. CDR1 and CDR2 (germline): DFQATT, SNEGSKA (reference sequence). The CDR3 sequence is 11 residues long. In nucleotides, the CDR3 is TGCAGTGCTAGGTACAGGGATGGCTACACCTTC. It is translated as CSARYRDGYTF.

This clone was seen only a few times. This rearrangement joins TRBV5-1 to TRBJ2-7, with a weak D call TRBD2 (5 bases). The germline gives CDR1 SGHRS, CDR2 YFSETQ. V dropped 4 bases and J dropped 2 bases, with 10 bases sitting between them. The CDR3 runs 13 residues. In DNA form, the CDR3 reads TGCGCCAGCAGCCAAAGCGGAACCTACGAGCAGTACTTC. Translated, it gives CASSQSGTYEQYF.

The rearrangement uses TRBV27 and TRBJ1-1; D unresolved. The CDR3 runs to 16 residues. Trimming took off 0 bases at V and 0 bases at J, with 11 bases between the two ends. Germline V CDR1 and CDR2: MNHEY, SMNVEV (reference sequence). CDR3 sequence (DNA): TGTGCCAGCAGTTTATCGTACAGTACTCTGAACACTGAAGCTTTCTTT. Translated: CASSLSYSTLNTEAFF.

This clone was seen a handful of times. V gene TRBV27 combines with J gene TRBJ2-7; 9 bases are a match to TRBD2. The CDR3 runs 15 residues. Germline V CDR1 and CDR2: MNHEY, SMNVEV (reference sequence). Germline trimming cut 3 bases from V and 4 bases from J; bases unmatched to any gene: 7. CDR3 sequence reads: CASSFLGTSQYEQYF. The CDR3 DNA reads TGTGCCAGCAGTTTCCTCGGGACTAGCCAATACGAGCAGTACTTC.

The chain is built from TRBV18 and TRBJ1-1; 7 positions agree with TRBD1. The CDR3 has 15 amino acids. Per germline, CDR1 KGHSH and CDR2 LQKENI. The trim removed 3 bases at V and 5 bases at J, leaving 9 bases unmatched. Here the CDR3 reads CASSPLAGTATEAFF. Here the CDR3 DNA reads TGTGCCAGCTCACCCCTCGCAGGGACAGCAACTGAAGCTTTCTTT. Full variable domain (outside the CDR3, taken from reference TRBV18 and TRBJ1-1): NAGVMQNPRHLVRRRGQEARLRCSPMKGHSHVYWYRQLPEEGLKFMVYLQKENIIDESGMPKERFSAEFPKEGPSILRIQQVVRGDSAAYFCASSPLAGTATEAFFGQGTRLTVV.

This clone was picked up a small number of times. Other DNA sequences of this sample code for an identical CDR3. This sequence joins TRBV5-1 and TRBJ2-5; 11 bases are a match to TRBD2. The CDR3 consists of 16 residues. Germline loops: CDR1 SGHRS, CDR2 YFSETQ. Unmatched junction bases numbered 2, after V lost 0 bases and J lost 1 base. The CDR3 protein is CASSLALAGGQETQYF. The CDR3 DNA is TGCGCCAGCAGCTTGGCCCTAGCGGGGGGCCAAGAGACCCAGTACTTC.